The 28 T cell receptor beta chains below were found in one sample sequenced in a study of T cell responses to AZD1222 COVID-19 vaccine. Method: immunoSEQ multiplex PCR; TCRdb's copy keeps in-frame clones and lacks some. The table lists 150,000 or so clones, around 92% of them singletons. The source material was peripheral blood, sampled 28 days after the second AZD1222 dose. The receptors here all came from an adult who received the AZD1222 COVID-19 vaccine.

This chain connects TRBV5-1 to TRBJ1-3; D remains unclear. Deletions cut 4 bases from V and 0 bases from J, with 11 bases between. The CDR3 totals 15 residues. Per the germline V gene, CDR1 is SGHRS and CDR2 is YFSETQ. CDR3 loop: CASSPGGSSGNTIYF. In DNA, the CDR3 is TGCGCCAGCAGCCCCGGCGGATCCTCTGGAAACACCATATATTTT.

The chain joins TRBV24-1 to TRBJ2-1; 12 nucleotides line up with TRBD1. Looked up from germline, CDR1 is KGHDR and CDR2 is SFDVKD. This CDR3 contains 16 residues. V dropped 3 bases and J dropped 7; count of bases not matched to a gene: 6. The CDR3 DNA follows: TGTGCCACCAGTGATCCATCGGGACAGGGGGCTAATGAGCAGTTCTTC. Translated: CATSDPSGQGANEQFF.

This clone was found a few times. The rearrangement uses TRBV29-1 and TRBJ2-1; 9 nucleotides match TRBD2. J was trimmed by 2 bases and V by 1 base; bases with no gene match: 6. There are 16 residues in the CDR3. Germline lookup yields CDR1 SQVTM and CDR2 ANQGSEA. The CDR3 region has the DNA TGCAGCGTTGAAGGGGTAGCGGGAGTAACCTACAATGAGCAGTTCTTC. As protein: CSVEGVAGVTYNEQFF.

This clone was detected only a few times. The chain couples TRBV18 to TRBJ2-1; perhaps TRBD1 as D (5 bases). Per germline, CDR1 KGHSH and CDR2 LQKENI. V lost 5 bases and J 3 bases, leaving 8 bases between the germline ends. The CDR3 runs 13 residues. Here the CDR3 reads CASSTGIYNEQFF. The CDR3 DNA is TGTGCCAGCTCAACAGGTATCTACAATGAGCAGTTCTTC.

This clone was counted a single time. The CDR3 DNA reads TGTGCCTGGACCCGGGCCTACAATGAGCAGTTCTTC. Protein sequence: CAWTRAYNEQFF. The chain recombines TRBV30 with TRBJ2-1; D is unresolved. This CDR3 region has 12 residues. In germline, CDR1 is GTSNPN, CDR2 SVGIG (reference sequence). Trimming removed 4 bases from V and 2 bases from J, with 6 bases in between.

V and J are TRBV7-3 and TRBJ2-1; D gene ambiguous. Trimming removed 5 bases at V and 0 bases at J, with 11 bases between. Germline V gene data show CDR1 as SGHTA and CDR2 as FQGTGA. CDR3 length: 15 amino acids. The CDR3 DNA reads TGTGCCAGCAGCACCGACCGTGGCTCCTACAATGAGCAGTTCTTC. It encodes CASSTDRGSYNEQFF.

The chain carries TRBV28 and TRBJ1-6, with D possibly TRBD1 on 5 matching bases. CDR3 length: 17 residues. Per the germline V gene, CDR1 is MDHEN and CDR2 is SYDVKM. V gave up 3 bases and J gave up 6 bases, with 18 bases separating them. The CDR3 DNA reads TGTGCCAGCAGTTTTAGAAACCGGGGACGTCCTAATTCACCCCTCCACTTT. It specifies CASSFRNRGRPNSPLHF.

The J gene is TRBJ2-7, the V gene TRBV3-1 (or the pseudogene TRBV3-2), with D perhaps matching TRBD1 (5 bases). The CDR3 is made up of 15 amino acids. Germline CDR1 reads LGHDT; CDR2 reads YNNKEL (reference sequence). The V and J ends lost 0 bases and 2 bases respectively, with 11 bases between them. The CDR3: CASSQDRYRPYEQYF. The CDR3 coding sequence is TGTGCCAGCAGCCAAGATAGGTACAGGCCCTACGAGCAGTACTTC.

The V gene is TRBV28, the J gene TRBJ1-4; the D gene is possibly TRBD1 (5 bases). This CDR3 is 14 amino acids long. V gave up 5 bases and J gave up 8 bases, with 15 bases separating them. Per the germline V gene, CDR1 is MDHEN and CDR2 is SYDVKM. The CDR3 sequence: CASSPPGTREKLFF. The CDR3 DNA reads as TGTGCCAGCAGTCCCCCAGGGACTAGAGAAAAACTGTTTTTT. The full variable domain, its missing parts supplied by reference TRBV28 and TRBJ1-4, is DVKVTQSSRYLVKRTGEKVFLECVQDMDHENMFWYRQDPGLGLRLIYFSYDVKMKEKGDIPEGYSVSREKKERFSLILESASTNQTSMYLCASSPPGTREKLFFGSGTQLSVL.

The V call is TRBV27, the J call TRBJ1-1; D ambiguous. Germline V gene sequence: CDR1 MNHEY, CDR2 SMNVEV (reference sequence). V was trimmed by 5 bases and J by 4 bases, leaving 14 bases between them. This CDR3 has 14 residues. The DNA of the CDR3 is TGTGCCAGCAGTCCTAGGAGCCCCTTCACTGAAGCTTTCTTT. It encodes CASSPRSPFTEAFF.

This clone has just one count. The chain uses TRBV6-2 or TRBV6-3 and TRBJ2-7; D perhaps matches TRBD2 (6 bases). CDR1 is MNHEY, CDR2 SVGEGT, per germline. V dropped 5 bases and J dropped 4 bases, with 6 bases sitting between them. The CDR3 runs to 11 residues. Here the CDR3 DNA reads TGTGCCAGCAGTGGGAGGTACGAGCAGTACTTC. This translates into CASSGRYEQYF.

The J gene is TRBJ1-2, the V gene TRBV4-1; D not certain. Trimming stripped 0 bases from V and 1 base from J, with 15 bases between. The CDR3 extends over 17 amino acids. Germline loops: CDR1 MGHRA, CDR2 YSYEKL. The CDR3 coding sequence is TGCGCCAGCAGCCAAGAAAGGCAACTAATCCTTAACTATGGCTACACCTTC. As protein: CASSQERQLILNYGYTF.

The gene calls are TRBV28 and TRBJ1-5, with 7 positions matching TRBD1. This CDR3 is built from 13 residues. The germline V gene encodes CDR1 MDHEN and CDR2 SYDVKM. The ends lost 4 bases at V and 6 bases at J; junction bases unmatched: 3. The CDR3 DNA follows: TGTGCCAGCAGTTCGACAGGGATTCAGCCCCAGCATTTT. Its protein product is CASSSTGIQPQHF.

The V and J genes are TRBV28 and TRBJ2-3; 10 nucleotides line up with TRBD2. Germline lookup yields CDR1 MDHEN and CDR2 SYDVKM. The junction had 9 bases not matched to a gene; V was cut back by 3 bases and J by 3 bases. CDR3 length: 17 residues. This CDR3 reads CASSFWGASGRTDTQYF. DNA for the CDR3: TGTGCCAGCAGTTTCTGGGGGGCTAGCGGGAGAACAGATACGCAGTATTTT.

V usage is TRBV29-1 and J usage is TRBJ2-3, with D possibly being TRBD2 (5 bases). CDR1 and CDR2 (germline): SQVTM, ANQGSEA. The CDR3 sequence is 13 residues long. Trimming cost V 3 bases and J 8 bases, with 15 bases left between them. DNA of the CDR3: TGCAGCGTTGATACCGGAGTACGGGGTACGCAGTATTTT. Translated, it gives CSVDTGVRGTQYF.

The rearrangement links TRBV3-1 (or the pseudogene TRBV3-2) to TRBJ1-3; TRBD1 is a possible D gene (6 bases). Trimming shortened V by 5 bases and J by 7 bases, and 9 bases separated the two germline ends. Germline V gives CDR1 LGHDT, CDR2 YNNKEL (reference sequence). The CDR3 extends over 12 amino acids. The DNA of the CDR3 is TGTGCCAGCAGCGCCAGGGGTAACACCATATATTTT. This gives the protein CASSARGNTIYF.

The chain recombines TRBV4-3 with TRBJ2-7, with D possibly matching TRBD2 (6 bases). Trimming took off 0 bases at V and 2 bases at J, with 11 bases between the two ends. Germline V gene data show CDR1 as LGHNA and CDR2 as YSLEER. The CDR3 runs 15 residues. The CDR3 loop reads CASSQEGGWPYEQYF. The CDR3 bases are TGCGCCAGCAGCCAAGAGGGGGGATGGCCCTACGAGCAGTACTTC.

This clone appeared once. The CDR3 bases are TGTGCCAGCAGTGGCGGATTTAGCAATCAGCCCCAGCATTTT. Translating it yields CASSGGFSNQPQHF. The chain uses TRBV2 and TRBJ1-5; no firm D call. The ends were cut back, 4 bases at V and 0 bases at J, with 7 bases in the middle. This CDR3 is 14 amino acids long. Germline CDR1 reads SNHLY; CDR2 reads FYNNEI.

The chain uses TRBV28 and TRBJ1-2, with 9 positions matching TRBD1. Looked up from germline, CDR1 is MDHEN and CDR2 is SYDVKM. This CDR3 contains 15 residues. V trimming: 3 bases; J trimming: 8 bases; junction bases outside the gene matches: 10. CDR3 sequence reads: CASSLSGTGRRGYTF. The CDR3 region has the DNA TGTGCCAGCAGTTTGTCCGGGACAGGGCGGAGGGGCTACACCTTC.

This chain uses TRBV28 with TRBJ1-5, with 8 bases lining up with TRBD1. This CDR3 comprises 17 residues. In germline, CDR1 is MDHEN, CDR2 SYDVKM. Trimming at V came to 7 bases and at J to 0 bases, leaving 11 bases not matched to a gene. CDR3: CASTTGQGLYSNQPQHF. The CDR3 nucleotides are TGTGCCAGCACCACCGGACAGGGCCTCTATAGCAATCAGCCCCAGCATTTT.

The genes are TRBV5-1 and TRBJ1-1; TRBD1 aligns across 7 bases. The J segment lost 3 bases and the V segment lost 0 bases, leaving 5 bases of the junction unmatched. The CDR3 has 15 amino acids. CDR1 SGHRS and CDR2 YFSETQ come from the germline V gene. In nucleotides, the CDR3 is TGCGCCAGCAGCTTGGGACAGGGAGGTTACACTGAAGCTTTCTTT. It codes for CASSLGQGGYTEAFF.

The V and J genes are TRBV28 and TRBJ1-6; D uncertain. This CDR3 region has 21 residues. From germline, CDR1 is MDHEN and CDR2 SYDVKM. Trimming removed 1 base at V and 9 bases at J, with 31 bases between. This CDR3 is CASSLSSGAAARPRRGSPLHF. The CDR3 DNA follows: TGTGCCAGCAGTTTATCGTCCGGCGCGGCTGCTAGGCCTCGGCGAGGTTCACCCCTCCACTTT.

The rearrangement joins TRBV19 to TRBJ1-5; possibly TRBD1 for D (5 bases). The length of the CDR3 is 16 residues. CDR1 is LNHDA and CDR2 is SQIVND in the germline V gene (reference sequence). The V end lost 3 bases, the J end lost 1 base, and 13 bases lay between the germline ends. The CDR3 bases are TGTGCCAGTAGTATGGGGACGGGAAGAAGCAATCAGCCCCAGCATTTT. Translated: CASSMGTGRSNQPQHF.

The V gene is TRBV28, the J gene TRBJ2-7, with TRBD1 matching over 7 bases. Germline V gives CDR1 MDHEN, CDR2 SYDVKM. V gave up 7 bases and J gave up 2 bases; unmatched junction bases: 8. The CDR3 runs to 14 residues. The CDR3 DNA reads as TGTGCCAGCACTGCCCTCGGGACAGCCTACGAGCAGTACTTC. As protein: CASTALGTAYEQYF.

The V gene is TRBV5-5, the J gene TRBJ1-1; perhaps TRBD1 as D (6 bases). The CDR3 totals 15 residues. Germline CDR1 and CDR2: SGHKS and YYEKEE (reference sequence). The germline V and J ends were trimmed by 2 bases and 0 bases, with 11 bases remaining between them. CDR3 in amino acids: CASSFWTALNTEAFF. CDR3 bases: TGTGCCAGCAGCTTTTGGACAGCGTTGAACACTGAAGCTTTCTTT.

CDR3 nucleotide sequence: TGTGCCCAGGGGGCGGGGACGGGAGAGACCCAGTACTTC. Its translation: CAQGAGTGETQYF. This chain uses TRBV30 with TRBJ2-5; 8 bases fit TRBD1. The trim removed 8 bases at V and 4 bases at J, leaving 9 bases unmatched. The CDR3 has 13 amino acids. Germline CDR1 is GTSNPN and CDR2 is SVGIG (reference sequence).

The chain joins TRBV13 to TRBJ2-7, with 7 positions matching TRBD2. Germline values: CDR1 PRHDT, CDR2 FYEKMQ (reference sequence). The CDR3 extends over 14 amino acids. Trimming removed 4 bases from V and 6 bases from J; junction bases left unmatched: 9. The CDR3 DNA reads TGTGCCAGCAGCTCGAGGGACTACCATAGCGAGCAGTACTTC. It codes for CASSSRDYHSEQYF.

This clone was seen once. V usage is TRBV7-2 and J usage is TRBJ1-1; 11 bases line up with TRBD1. There are 16 residues in the CDR3. Germline values: CDR1 SGHTA, CDR2 FQGNSA. J was trimmed by 1 base and V by 4 bases; bases with no gene match: 5. CDR3 nucleotide sequence: TGTGCCAGCAGCTCCGGACAGGGGGCGAGGAACACTGAAGCTTTCTTT. Amino acids: CASSSGQGARNTEAFF.